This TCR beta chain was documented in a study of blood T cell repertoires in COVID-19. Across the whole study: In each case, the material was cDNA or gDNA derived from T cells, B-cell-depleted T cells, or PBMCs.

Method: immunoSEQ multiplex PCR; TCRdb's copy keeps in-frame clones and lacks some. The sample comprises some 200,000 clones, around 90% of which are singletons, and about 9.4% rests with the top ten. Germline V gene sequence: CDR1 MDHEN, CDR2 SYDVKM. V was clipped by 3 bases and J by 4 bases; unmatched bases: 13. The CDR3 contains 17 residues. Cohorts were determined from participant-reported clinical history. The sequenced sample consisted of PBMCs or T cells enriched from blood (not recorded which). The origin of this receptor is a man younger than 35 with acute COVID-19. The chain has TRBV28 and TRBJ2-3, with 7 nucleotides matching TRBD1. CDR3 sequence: CASSFHPRTGVSDTQYF. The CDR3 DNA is TGTGCCAGCAGTTTTCACCCGAGGACAGGTGTTTCAGATACGCAGTATTTT.